One TCR beta chain is described in this entry. The data are from a study of blood T cell repertoires in COVID-19. Original handling: It was from reference gene primer amplification that nucleated cell counts were estimated. Using immunoSEQ multiplex PCR, the repertoire was profiled, and TCRdb retains in-frame clones only, with some absent. V and J calls plus clone size are reproduced from that table; the DNA served to infer D and trimming. The sample holds 150,000 or so clones, roughly 88% seen once. The length of the CDR3 is 15 residues. Germline values: CDR1 SNHLY, CDR2 FYNNEI. Trimming took 6 bases from V and 3 from J; bases not matched to a gene: 7.

The V gene is TRBV2, the J gene TRBJ2-1; 8 positions agree with TRBD2. Sequencing used peripheral blood. The sequence derives from a woman aged 60 to 75 with acute or convalescent COVID-19. In DNA form, the CDR3 reads TGTGCCAGCAGCGTTAGCGGGGCAGTCTACAATGAGCAGTTCTTC. Encoded protein: CASSVSGAVYNEQFF.